This T cell receptor beta chain was documented in a study of T cell responses to AZD1222 COVID-19 vaccine. Per germline, CDR1 GTSNPN and CDR2 SVGIG (reference sequence). The CDR3 contains 11 residues. Unmatched junction bases numbered 5, after V lost 7 bases and J lost 7 bases. TCRdb keeps only in-frame clones here, not all; method: immunoSEQ multiplex PCR. The sample holds about 140,000 clones; about 92% are singletons and the top ten take about 5.9%. Whole-study findings and limits: There were vaccine-associated CD4 TCRs across spike, dominant at 160-218 and 743-854. Within unmutated variant regions lay the reported targets of nearly half of spike-specific TCRs.

This clone appeared a few times. The antigen remains unidentified. This specimen was peripheral blood, taken 28 days after the second AZD1222 dose. This receptor was taken from an adult who received the AZD1222 COVID-19 vaccine. This chain uses TRBV30 with TRBJ2-7; 9 nucleotides line up with TRBD1. The CDR3 spells CALQGAGEQYF. The CDR3 DNA follows: TGTGCCTTACAGGGGGCAGGGGAGCAGTACTTC.